This is a list of T cell receptor beta chains from one sample in a study of human T cells and chemical hapten exposure. TCRdb independently ran MiXCR on the 5' RACE reads; one entry per CDR3 protein. The sample includes some 150,000 distinct CDR3 sequences, roughly 4.1% of them seen just once. These receptors were taken from a female donor in good health. The CDR3 runs from the conserved cysteine through the conserved F or W. The listing skips clone size in some rows; elsewhere it reads once, few, many or a size class.

TRBJ2-2 many TRBV4-3 CASSPDDRNTGELFF
TRBJ2-2 many TRBV5-1 CASSHLNTGELFF
TRBJ2-7 many TRBV12-3/TRBV12-4 CASSTTSGGEQYF
TRBJ1-2 many TRBV20-1 CSAPLRGFEGYTF
TRBJ1-6 few TRBV7-3 CASSLTASNSPLHF
TRBJ1-5 many TRBV24-1 CATSYRADRGNQPQHF
TRBJ2-2 many TRBV6-5 CASYQRHNTGELFF
TRBJ2-3 many TRBV20-1 CSAPPPLAGVDTQYF
TRBJ1-1 many TRBV19 CASSRGYTEAFF
TRBJ2-5 many TRBV28 CASSFQRGGGETQYF
TRBJ2-7 many TRBV6-5 CASSYSGGRYEQYF
TRBJ2-7 many TRBV28 CASSSLRGAGGNEQYF
TRBJ2-3 many TRBV5-4 CASSLGMGKNTQYF
TRBJ1-3 many TRBV10-3 CAISGQTGTGNTIYF
TRBJ1-4 many TRBV4-3 CASSQVRIKTEKLFF
TRBJ1-1 many TRBV7-8 CASSLRGQNTEAFF
TRBJ2-3 many TRBV20-1 CSARLLVYASGGLGDTQYF
TRBJ1-2 many TRBV15 CATSTSSAYREGYTF
TRBJ1-6 many TRBV7-9 CASSSSDRGRSPLHF
TRBJ1-5 NA TRBV7-2 CASSPETGAEPQHF
TRBJ1-1 many TRBV6-6 CASSYSRTSNEAFF
TRBJ2-2 many TRBV2 CASSAGTGSRELFF
TRBJ2-7 many TRBV27 CASSLSVQMEQYF